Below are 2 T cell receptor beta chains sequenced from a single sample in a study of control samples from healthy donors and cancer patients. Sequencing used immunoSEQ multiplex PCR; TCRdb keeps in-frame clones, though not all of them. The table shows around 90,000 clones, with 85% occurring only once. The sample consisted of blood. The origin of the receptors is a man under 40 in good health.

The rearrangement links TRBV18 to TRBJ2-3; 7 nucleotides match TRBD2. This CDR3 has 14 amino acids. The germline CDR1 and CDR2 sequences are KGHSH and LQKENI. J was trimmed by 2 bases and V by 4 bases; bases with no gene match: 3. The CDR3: CASSRTSDTDTQYF. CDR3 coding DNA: TGTGCCAGCTCACGAACTAGCGACACAGATACGCAGTATTTT. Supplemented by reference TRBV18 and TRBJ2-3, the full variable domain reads NAGVMQNPRHLVRRRGQEARLRCSPMKGHSHVYWYRQLPEEGLKFMVYLQKENIIDESGMPKERFSAEFPKEGPSILRIQQVVRGDSAAYFCASSRTSDTDTQYFGPGTRLTVL.

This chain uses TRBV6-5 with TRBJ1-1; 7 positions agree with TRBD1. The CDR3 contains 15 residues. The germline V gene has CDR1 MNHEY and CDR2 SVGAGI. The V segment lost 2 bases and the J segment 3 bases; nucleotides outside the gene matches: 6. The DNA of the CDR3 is TGTGCCAGCAGTTACAAAGGGGGCGGAGACACTGAAGCTTTCTTT. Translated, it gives CASSYKGGGDTEAFF.